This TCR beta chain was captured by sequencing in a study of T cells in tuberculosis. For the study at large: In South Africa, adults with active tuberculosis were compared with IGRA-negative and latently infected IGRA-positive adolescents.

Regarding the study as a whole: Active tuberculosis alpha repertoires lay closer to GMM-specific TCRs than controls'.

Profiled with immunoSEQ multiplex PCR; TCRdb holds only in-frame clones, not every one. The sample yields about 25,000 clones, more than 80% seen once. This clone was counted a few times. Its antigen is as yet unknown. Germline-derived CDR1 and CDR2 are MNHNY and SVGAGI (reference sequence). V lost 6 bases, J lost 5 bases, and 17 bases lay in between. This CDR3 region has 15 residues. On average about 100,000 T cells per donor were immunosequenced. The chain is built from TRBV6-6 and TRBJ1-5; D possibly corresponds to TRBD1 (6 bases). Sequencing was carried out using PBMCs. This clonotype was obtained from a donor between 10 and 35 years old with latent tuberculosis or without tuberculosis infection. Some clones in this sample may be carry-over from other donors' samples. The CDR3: CASSPRGWGDQPQHF. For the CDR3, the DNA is TGTGCCAGCAGCCCTAGGGGGTGGGGAGATCAGCCCCAGCATTTT.